The following is a T cell receptor beta chain sequence with its context. The CDR3 sequence is 14 residues long. V was shortened by 6 bases and J by 2 bases, with 10 bases between the two germline ends. Germline V gives CDR1 WNHNN, CDR2 SYGVQD (reference sequence). Using immunoSEQ multiplex PCR, the repertoire was profiled, and TCRdb retains in-frame clones only, with some absent. Altogether 80,000 to 95,000 clones are present, under 90% being singletons, with the ten largest covering over 2.5%. This specimen comes from a study of glioma-infiltrating T cells after dendritic cell vaccination. The V gene is TRBV10-1, the J gene TRBJ2-2; D is undetermined. This TCR came from a human donor with glioblastoma. The sample in question was blood, obtained before dendritic cell vaccination. The CDR3 here is CASRNSANTGELFF. The CDR3, as DNA: TGCGCCAGCAGAAACAGTGCTAACACCGGGGAGCTGTTTTTT.